The present T cell receptor (beta chain) was sequenced within a study of blood T cell repertoires in COVID-19. Turning to the study itself: Samples taken during acute and convalescent COVID-19 were collected in the United States, Italy and Spain. The cDNA or gDNA used as material had been derived from T cells, B-cell-depleted T cells, or PBMCs.

The authors' processing: Estimation of nucleated cell counts relied on the amplification of reference gene primers. Assay used: immunoSEQ multiplex PCR; TCRdb lists only in-frame clones, some missing. That table supplies the V and J calls and clone size; D and trimming were determined from the DNA. The sample yields approximately 53,000 clones, roughly 82% seen once. This clone was seen a few times. This sequence originates from a woman aged 55 to 70 with acute or convalescent COVID-19. Material: peripheral blood.

CDR3 residues: CASSPTTGRMNTEAFF. In nucleotides, the CDR3 is TGTGCCAGCAGTCCCACGACAGGCCGGATGAACACTGAAGCTTTCTTT. The rearrangement joins TRBV13 to TRBJ1-1, with TRBD1 as a possible D gene (6 bases). Germline V lookup: CDR1 PRHDT, CDR2 FYEKMQ (reference sequence). V was pared by 6 bases and J by 0 bases, with 17 bases between. This CDR3 contains 16 residues.